Shown below are 2 T cell receptor beta chains from a single sample sequenced in a study of T cell responses to AZD1222 COVID-19 vaccine. Using immunoSEQ multiplex PCR, the repertoire was profiled, and TCRdb retains in-frame clones only, with some absent. Of approximately 100,000 clones in the sample, roughly 87% were seen once. The sequencing here drew on peripheral blood, taken on day 0 of AZD1222 vaccination. Every receptor here comes from an adult in good health.

This clone was observed a few times. This chain connects TRBV28 to TRBJ1-4; a weak D match, TRBD1 (6 bases). The CDR3 sequence is 14 residues long. V was clipped by 7 bases and J by 4 bases, with 13 bases between them. Germline CDR1 MDHEN, CDR2 SYDVKM. The CDR3 DNA follows: TGTGCCAGCACCCCGGACAGCCTTAATGAAAAACTGTTTTTT. This codes for CASTPDSLNEKLFF.

V is TRBV29-1 and J is TRBJ1-1, with 12 bases fitting TRBD1. V shed 8 bases, J shed 2 bases, and the junction held 6 bases outside the gene matches. The CDR3 has 14 amino acids. Germline V lookup: CDR1 SQVTM, CDR2 ANQGSEA. The CDR3 here is CSTGQGASNTEAFF. CDR3 DNA sequence: TGCAGCACGGGACAGGGGGCCTCCAACACTGAAGCTTTCTTT.